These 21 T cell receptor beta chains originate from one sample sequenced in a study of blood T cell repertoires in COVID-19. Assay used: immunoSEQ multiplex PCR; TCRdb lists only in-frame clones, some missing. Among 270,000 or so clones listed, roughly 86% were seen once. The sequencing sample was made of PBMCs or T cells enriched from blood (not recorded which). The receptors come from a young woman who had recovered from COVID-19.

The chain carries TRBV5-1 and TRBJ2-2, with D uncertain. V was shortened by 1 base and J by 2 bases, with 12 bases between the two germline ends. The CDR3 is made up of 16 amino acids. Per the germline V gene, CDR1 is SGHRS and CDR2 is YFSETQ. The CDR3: CASSLIRQRNTGELFF. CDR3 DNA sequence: TGCGCCAGCAGCTTGATACGACAAAGAAACACCGGGGAGCTGTTTTTT.

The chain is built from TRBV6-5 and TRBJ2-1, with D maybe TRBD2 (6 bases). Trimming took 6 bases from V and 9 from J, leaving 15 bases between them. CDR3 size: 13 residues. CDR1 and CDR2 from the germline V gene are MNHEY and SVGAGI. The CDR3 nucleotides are TGTGCCAGCAGGACTGCCGGAGGGCGTGAGCAGTTCTTC. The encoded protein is CASRTAGGREQFF.

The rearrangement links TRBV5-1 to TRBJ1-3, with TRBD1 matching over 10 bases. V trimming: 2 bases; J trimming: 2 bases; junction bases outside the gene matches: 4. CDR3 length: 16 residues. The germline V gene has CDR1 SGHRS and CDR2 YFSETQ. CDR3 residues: CASSFDGTGAGNTIYF. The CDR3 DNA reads TGCGCCAGCAGCTTTGATGGGACAGGGGCTGGAAACACCATATATTTT.

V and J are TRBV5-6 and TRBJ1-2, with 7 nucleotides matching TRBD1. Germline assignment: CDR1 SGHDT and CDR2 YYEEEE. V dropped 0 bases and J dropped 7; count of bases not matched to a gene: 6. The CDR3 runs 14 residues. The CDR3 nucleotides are TGTGCCAGCAGCTTGGTGAGGGGGCAGGGTGGCTACACCTTC. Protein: CASSLVRGQGGYTF.

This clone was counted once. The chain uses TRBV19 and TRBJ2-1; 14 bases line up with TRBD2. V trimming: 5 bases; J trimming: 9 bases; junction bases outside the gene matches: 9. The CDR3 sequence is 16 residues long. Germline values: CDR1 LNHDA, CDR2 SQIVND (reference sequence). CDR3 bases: TGTGCCAGTAGTCTGGGACTAGCGGGAGATCGTGGTGAGCAGTTCTTC. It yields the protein CASSLGLAGDRGEQFF.

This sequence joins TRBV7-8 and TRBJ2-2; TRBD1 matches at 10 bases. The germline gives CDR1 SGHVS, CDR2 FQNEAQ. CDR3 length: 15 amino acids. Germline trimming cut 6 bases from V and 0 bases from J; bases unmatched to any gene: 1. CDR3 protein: CASRGQGSNTGELFF. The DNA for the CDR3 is TGTGCCAGCAGGGGACAGGGGTCGAACACCGGGGAGCTGTTTTTT.

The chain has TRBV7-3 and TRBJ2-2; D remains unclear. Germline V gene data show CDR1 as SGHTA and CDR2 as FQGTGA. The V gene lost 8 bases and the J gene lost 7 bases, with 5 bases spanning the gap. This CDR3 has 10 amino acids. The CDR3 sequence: CASFCGELFF. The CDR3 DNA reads TGTGCCAGCTTCTGCGGGGAGCTGTTTTTT.

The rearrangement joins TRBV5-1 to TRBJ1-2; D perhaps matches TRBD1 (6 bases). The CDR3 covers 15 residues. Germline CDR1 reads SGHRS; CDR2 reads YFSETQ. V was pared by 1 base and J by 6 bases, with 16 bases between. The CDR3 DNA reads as TGCGCCAGCAGCTTGAGGTCTGGGGGCGCAGATGGCTACACCTTC. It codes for CASSLRSGGADGYTF.

CDR3 bases: TGTGCCAGCAGTGAATATGGGGACAACCCCTACGAGCAGTACTTC. This gives the protein CASSEYGDNPYEQYF. The rearrangement joins TRBV25-1 to TRBJ2-7, with D tentatively TRBD1 (6 bases). The V end was cut by 0 bases, the J end by 2 bases, with 11 bases between. Germline lookup yields CDR1 MGHDK and CDR2 SYGVNS. This CDR3 spans 15 amino acids.

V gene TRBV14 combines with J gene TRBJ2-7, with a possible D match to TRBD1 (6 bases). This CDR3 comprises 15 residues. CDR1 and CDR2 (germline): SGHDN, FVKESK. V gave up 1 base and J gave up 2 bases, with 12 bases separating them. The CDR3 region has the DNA TGTGCCAGCAGCCAAGGGGGACAACCAACCTACGAGCAGTACTTC. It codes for CASSQGGQPTYEQYF.

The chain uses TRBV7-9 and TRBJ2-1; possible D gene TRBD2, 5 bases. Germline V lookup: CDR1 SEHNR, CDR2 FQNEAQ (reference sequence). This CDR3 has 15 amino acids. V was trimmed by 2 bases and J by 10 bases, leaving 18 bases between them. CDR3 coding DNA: TGTGCCAGCAGCTTAATGACGGGCGCCCGGAGGGAGCAGTTCTTC. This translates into CASSLMTGARREQFF.

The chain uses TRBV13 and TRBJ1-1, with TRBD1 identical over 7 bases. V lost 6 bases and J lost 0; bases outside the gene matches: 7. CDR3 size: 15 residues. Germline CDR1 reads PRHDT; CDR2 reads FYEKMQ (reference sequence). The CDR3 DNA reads TGTGCCAGCAGTAAACAGGGGCTACTGAACACTGAAGCTTTCTTT. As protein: CASSKQGLLNTEAFF. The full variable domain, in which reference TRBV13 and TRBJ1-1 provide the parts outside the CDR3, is AAGVIQSPRHLIKEKRETATLKCYPIPRHDTVYWYQQGPGQDPQFLISFYEKMQSDKGSIPDRFSAQQFSDYHSELNMSSLELGDSALYFCASSKQGLLNTEAFFGQGTRLTVV.

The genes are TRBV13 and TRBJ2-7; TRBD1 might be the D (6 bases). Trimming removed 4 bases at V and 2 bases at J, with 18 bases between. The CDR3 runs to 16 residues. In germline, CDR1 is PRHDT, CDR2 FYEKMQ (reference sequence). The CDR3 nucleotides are TGTGCCAGCAGCTCCACACAGGGTCTGTTGACCTACGAGCAGTACTTC. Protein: CASSSTQGLLTYEQYF.

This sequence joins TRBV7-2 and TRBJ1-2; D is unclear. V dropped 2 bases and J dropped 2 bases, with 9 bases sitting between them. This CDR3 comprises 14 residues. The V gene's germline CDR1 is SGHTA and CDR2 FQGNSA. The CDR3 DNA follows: TGTGCCAGCAGCTTACTCCCGGGAAACTATGGCTACACCTTC. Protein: CASSLLPGNYGYTF.

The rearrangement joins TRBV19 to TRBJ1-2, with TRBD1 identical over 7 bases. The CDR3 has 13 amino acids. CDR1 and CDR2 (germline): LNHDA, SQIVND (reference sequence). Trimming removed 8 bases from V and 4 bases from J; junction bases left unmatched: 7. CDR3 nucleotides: TGTGCCAGTTCCGGGACAGCGAGCTATGGCTACACCTTC. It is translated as CASSGTASYGYTF.

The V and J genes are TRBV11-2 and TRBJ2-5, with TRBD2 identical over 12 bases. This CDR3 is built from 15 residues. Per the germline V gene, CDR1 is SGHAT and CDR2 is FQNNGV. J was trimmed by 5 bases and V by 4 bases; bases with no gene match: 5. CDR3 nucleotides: TGTGCCAGCAGCTCACTAGCGGGGGGTAAGGAGACCCAGTACTTC. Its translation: CASSSLAGGKETQYF.

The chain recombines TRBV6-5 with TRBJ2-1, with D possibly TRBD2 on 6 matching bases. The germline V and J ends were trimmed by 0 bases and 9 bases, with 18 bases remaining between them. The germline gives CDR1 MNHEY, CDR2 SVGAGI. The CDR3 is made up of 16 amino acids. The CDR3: CASSYSTVNLGGEQFF. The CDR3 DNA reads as TGTGCCAGCAGTTACTCGACTGTCAACCTGGGGGGTGAGCAGTTCTTC.

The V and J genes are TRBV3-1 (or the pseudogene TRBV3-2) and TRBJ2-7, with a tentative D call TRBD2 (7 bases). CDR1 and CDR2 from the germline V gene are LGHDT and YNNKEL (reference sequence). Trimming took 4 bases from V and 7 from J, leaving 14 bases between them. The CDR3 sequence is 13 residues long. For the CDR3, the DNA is TGTGCCAGCAGCCTTAGGGGGGGTCGGGAGCAGTACTTC. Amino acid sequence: CASSLRGGREQYF.

The CDR3 here is CASSQGESTEAFF. The CDR3 nucleotides are TGTGCCAGCAGTCAGGGTGAGAGCACTGAAGCTTTCTTT. The V and J genes are TRBV6-5 and TRBJ1-1; D might be TRBD1 (5 bases). The V gene lost 5 bases and the J gene lost 4 bases, with 11 bases spanning the gap. The CDR3 totals 13 residues. CDR1 MNHEY and CDR2 SVGAGI come from the germline V gene.

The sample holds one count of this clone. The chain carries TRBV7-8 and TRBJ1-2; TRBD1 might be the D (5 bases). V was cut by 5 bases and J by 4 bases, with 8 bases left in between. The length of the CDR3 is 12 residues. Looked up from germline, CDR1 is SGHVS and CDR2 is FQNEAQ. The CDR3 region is CASSGGVYGYTF. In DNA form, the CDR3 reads TGTGCCAGCAGCGGGGGGGTCTATGGCTACACCTTC.

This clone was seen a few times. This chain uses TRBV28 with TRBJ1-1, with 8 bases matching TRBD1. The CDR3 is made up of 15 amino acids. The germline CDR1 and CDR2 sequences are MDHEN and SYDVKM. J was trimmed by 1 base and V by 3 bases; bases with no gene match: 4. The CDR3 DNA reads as TGTGCCAGCAGTTTGGTGGACAGGGCGAACACTGAAGCTTTCTTT. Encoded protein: CASSLVDRANTEAFF. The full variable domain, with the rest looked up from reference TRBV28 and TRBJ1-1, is DVKVTQSSRYLVKRTGEKVFLECVQDMDHENMFWYRQDPGLGLRLIYFSYDVKMKEKGDIPEGYSVSREKKERFSLILESASTNQTSMYLCASSLVDRANTEAFFGQGTRLTVV.